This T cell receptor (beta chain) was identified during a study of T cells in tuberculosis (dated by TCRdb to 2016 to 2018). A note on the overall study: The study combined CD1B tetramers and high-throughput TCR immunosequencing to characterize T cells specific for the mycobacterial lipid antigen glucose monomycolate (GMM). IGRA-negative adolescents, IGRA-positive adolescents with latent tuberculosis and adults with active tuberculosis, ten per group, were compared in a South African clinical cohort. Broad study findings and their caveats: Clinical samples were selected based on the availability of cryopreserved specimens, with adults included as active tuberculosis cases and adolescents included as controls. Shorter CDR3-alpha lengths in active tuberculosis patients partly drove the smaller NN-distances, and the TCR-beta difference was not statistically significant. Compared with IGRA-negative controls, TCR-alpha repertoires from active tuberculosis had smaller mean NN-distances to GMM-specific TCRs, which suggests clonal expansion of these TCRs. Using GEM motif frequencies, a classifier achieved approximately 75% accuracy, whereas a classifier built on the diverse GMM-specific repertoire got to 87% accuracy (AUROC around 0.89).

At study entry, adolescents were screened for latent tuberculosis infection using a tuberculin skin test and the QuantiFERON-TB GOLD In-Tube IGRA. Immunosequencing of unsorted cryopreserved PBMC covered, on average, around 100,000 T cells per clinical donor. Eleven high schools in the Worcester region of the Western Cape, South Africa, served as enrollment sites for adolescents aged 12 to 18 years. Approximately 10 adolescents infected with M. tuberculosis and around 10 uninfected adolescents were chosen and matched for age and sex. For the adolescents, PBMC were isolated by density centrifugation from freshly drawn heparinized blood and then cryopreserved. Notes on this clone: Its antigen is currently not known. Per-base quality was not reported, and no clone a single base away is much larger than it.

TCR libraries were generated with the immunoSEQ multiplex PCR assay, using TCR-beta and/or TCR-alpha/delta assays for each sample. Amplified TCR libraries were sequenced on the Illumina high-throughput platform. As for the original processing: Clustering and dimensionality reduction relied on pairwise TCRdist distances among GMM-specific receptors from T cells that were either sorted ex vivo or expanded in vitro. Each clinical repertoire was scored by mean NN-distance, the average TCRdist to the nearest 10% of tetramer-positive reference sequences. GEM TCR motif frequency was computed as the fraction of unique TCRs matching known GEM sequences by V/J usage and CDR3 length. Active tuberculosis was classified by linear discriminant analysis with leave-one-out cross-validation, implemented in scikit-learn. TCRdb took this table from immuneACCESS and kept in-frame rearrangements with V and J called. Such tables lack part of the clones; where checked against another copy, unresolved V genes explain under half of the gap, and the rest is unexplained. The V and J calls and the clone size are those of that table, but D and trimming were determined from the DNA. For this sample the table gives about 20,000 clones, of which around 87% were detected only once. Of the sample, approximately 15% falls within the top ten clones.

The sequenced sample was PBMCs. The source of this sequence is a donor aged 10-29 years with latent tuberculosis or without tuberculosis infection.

The DNA sequence is TGTGCCAGCAGCTTGGGACACGTAAACTCTGGAAACACCATATATTTT. Translated, it reads CASSLGHVNSGNTIYF. Recombination linked TRBV5-6 to TRBJ1-3; no D gene is confidently identified. CDR1 and CDR2, per the germline V gene, are SGHDT and YYEEEE. V is shortened by 0 bases, J by 0 bases, and the region joining them spans 10 bases. Including cysteine and phenylalanine, the CDR3 has 16 amino acids. Only CDR3 DNA remains: 48 bases, in frame from the first base.